The clone carrying this T cell receptor (beta chain) has a handful of counts. The length of the CDR3 is 16 residues. Trimming stripped 4 bases from V and 0 bases from J, with 12 bases between. The germline CDR1 and CDR2 sequences are LGHNA and YNFKEQ. The sample belongs to a study of T cell repertoires in cytomegalovirus infection. The wider study: Indicated by public TCR beta signatures were CMV infection and matching HLA type.

Each CDR3 protein is one row after TCRdb ran MiXCR on the reads. The table shows nearly 650,000 distinct CDR3 sequences, with 20% to 25% occurring only once. This receptor was taken from a human donor in good health (CMV status not recorded). Some clones in this sample may be carry-over from other donors' samples. The chain joins TRBV4-2 to TRBJ1-4; a weak D match, TRBD1 (5 bases). Sequenced sample: CD8+ T cells from PBMCs. CDR3 region: CASSLGDLATNEKLFF. CDR3 nucleotides: TGTGCCAGCAGCCTGGGGGATCTGGCAACTAATGAAAAACTGTTTTTT.